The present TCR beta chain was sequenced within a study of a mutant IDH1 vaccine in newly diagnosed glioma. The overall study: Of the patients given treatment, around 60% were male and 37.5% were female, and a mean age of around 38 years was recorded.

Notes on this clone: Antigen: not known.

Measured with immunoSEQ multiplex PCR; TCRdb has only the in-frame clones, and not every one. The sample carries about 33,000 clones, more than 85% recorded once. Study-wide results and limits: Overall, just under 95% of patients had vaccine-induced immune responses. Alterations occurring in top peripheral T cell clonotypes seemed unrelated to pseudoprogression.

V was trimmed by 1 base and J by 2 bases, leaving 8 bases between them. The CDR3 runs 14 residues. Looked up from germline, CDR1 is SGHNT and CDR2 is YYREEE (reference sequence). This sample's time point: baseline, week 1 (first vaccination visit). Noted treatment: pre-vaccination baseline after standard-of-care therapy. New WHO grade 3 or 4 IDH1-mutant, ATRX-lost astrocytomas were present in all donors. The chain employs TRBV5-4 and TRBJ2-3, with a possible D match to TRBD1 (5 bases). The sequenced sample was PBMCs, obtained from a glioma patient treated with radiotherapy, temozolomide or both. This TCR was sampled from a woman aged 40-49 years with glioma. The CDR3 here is CASSLWGYTDTQYF. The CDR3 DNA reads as TGTGCCAGCAGCTTGTGGGGCTACACAGATACGCAGTATTTT.